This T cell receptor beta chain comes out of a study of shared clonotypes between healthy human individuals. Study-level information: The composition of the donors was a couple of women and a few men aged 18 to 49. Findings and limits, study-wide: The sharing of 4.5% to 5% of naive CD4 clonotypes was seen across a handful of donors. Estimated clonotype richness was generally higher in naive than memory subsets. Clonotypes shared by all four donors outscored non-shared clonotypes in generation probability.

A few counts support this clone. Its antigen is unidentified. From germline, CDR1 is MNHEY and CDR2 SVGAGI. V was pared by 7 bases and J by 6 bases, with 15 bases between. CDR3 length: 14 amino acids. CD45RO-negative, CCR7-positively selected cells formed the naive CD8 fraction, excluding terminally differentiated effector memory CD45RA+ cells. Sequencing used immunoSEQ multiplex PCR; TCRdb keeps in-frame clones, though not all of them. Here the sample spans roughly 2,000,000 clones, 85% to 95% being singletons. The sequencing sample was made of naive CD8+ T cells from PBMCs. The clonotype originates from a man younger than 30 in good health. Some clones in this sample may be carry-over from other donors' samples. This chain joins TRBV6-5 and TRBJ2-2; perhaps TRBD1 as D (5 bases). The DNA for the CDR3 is TGTGCCAGCAAAGCCCAGGGTAGAGCCGGGGAGCTGTTTTTT. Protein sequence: CASKAQGRAGELFF.